One T cell receptor beta chain is described in this entry. What it binds is unknown. The data were taken from a study of cytomegalovirus exposure and HLA in healthy donors. PCR amplification relied on 60 Vbeta primers (plus 13 Jbeta primers). Profiling relied on immunoSEQ multiplex PCR, and the TCRdb table lists in-frame clones only, not all of them. The sample contains around 70,000 clones, around 73% of which appear only once. Points from the study as a whole: A later analysis revealed that TCR association rates differed between HLA loci, peaking at DRB1 and bottoming out at HLA-C.

V was trimmed by 2 bases and J by 3 bases, leaving 13 bases between them. Germline CDR1 is SNHLY and CDR2 is FYNNEI. The CDR3 totals 15 residues. Unrecorded immune exposures were likely, despite nominal health at sampling. V gene TRBV2 combines with J gene TRBJ1-1; possible D gene TRBD1, 6 bases. The receptor comes from a girl between 5 and 17 years old in good health and CMV-seropositive. Sequenced input: PBMCs. CDR3 sequence: CASSEHSGGDTEAFF. The DNA of the CDR3 is TGTGCCAGCAGTGAACATTCGGGGGGCGACACTGAAGCTTTCTTT.